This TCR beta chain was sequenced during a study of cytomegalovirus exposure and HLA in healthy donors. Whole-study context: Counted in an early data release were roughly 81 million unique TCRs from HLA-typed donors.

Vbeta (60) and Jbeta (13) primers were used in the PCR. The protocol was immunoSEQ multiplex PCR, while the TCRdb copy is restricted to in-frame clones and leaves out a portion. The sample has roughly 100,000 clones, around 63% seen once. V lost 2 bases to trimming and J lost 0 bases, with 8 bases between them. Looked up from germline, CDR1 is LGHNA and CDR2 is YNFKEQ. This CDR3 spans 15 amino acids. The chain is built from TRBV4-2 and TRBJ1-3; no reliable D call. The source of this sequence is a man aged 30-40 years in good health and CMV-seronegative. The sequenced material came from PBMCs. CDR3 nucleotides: TGTGCCAGCAGCCAACTCACTAGCTCTGGAAACACCATATATTTT. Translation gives CASSQLTSSGNTIYF.